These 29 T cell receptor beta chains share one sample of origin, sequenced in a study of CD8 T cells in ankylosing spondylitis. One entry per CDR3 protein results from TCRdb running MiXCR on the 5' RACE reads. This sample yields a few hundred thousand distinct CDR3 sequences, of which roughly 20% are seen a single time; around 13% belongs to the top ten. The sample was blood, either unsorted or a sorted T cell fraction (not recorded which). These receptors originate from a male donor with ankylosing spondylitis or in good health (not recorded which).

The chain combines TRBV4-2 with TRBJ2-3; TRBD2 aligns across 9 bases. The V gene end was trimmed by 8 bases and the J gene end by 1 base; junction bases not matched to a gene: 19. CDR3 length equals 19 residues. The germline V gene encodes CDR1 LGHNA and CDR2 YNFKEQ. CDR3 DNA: TGTGCCAGCTCACAAGGGCTCCGCGGGGGGGTTTCGGGCACAGATACGCAGTATTTT. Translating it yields CASSQGLRGGVSGTDTQYF.

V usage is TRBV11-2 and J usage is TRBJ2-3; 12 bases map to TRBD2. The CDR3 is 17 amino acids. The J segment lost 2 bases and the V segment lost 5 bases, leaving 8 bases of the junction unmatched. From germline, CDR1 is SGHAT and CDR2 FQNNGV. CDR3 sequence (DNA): TGTGCCAGCAGCCCAGGCGGACTAGCGGGGAACACAGATACGCAGTATTTT. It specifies CASSPGGLAGNTDTQYF.

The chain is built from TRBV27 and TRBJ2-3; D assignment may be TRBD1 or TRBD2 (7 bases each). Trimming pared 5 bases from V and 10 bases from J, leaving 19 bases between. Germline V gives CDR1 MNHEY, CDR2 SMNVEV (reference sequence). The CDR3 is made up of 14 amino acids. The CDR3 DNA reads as TGTGCCAGCAGTGCGGGGGAGGGGGCCCTTGCGCAGTATTTT. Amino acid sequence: CASSAGEGALAQYF.

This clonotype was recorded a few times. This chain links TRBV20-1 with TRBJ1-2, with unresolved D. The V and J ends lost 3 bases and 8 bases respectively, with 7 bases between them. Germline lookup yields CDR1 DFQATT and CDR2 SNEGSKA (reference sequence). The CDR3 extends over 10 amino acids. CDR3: CSARGKGYTF. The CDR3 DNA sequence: TGCAGTGCTAGGGGGAAAGGCTACACCTTC.

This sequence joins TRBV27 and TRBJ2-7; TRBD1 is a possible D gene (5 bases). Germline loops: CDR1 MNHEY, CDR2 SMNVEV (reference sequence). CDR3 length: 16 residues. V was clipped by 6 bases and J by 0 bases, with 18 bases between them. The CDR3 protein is CASRSRAWGTSYEQYF. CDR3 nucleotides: TGTGCCAGCAGGAGCAGGGCTTGGGGAACCTCCTACGAGCAGTACTTC.

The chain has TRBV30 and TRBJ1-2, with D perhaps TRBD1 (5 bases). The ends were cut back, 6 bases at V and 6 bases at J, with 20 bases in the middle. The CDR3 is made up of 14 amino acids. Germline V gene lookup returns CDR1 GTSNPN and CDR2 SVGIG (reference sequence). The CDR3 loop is CACLTAGIANGYTF. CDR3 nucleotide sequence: TGTGCCTGCCTGACAGCCGGGATCGCTAATGGCTACACCTTC.

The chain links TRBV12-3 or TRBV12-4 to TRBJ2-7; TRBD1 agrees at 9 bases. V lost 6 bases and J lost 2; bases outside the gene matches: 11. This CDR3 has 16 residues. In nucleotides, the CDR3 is TGTGCCAGCAGCCCTACCGGGACAGGGAGTACCTACGAGCAGTACTTC. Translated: CASSPTGTGSTYEQYF.

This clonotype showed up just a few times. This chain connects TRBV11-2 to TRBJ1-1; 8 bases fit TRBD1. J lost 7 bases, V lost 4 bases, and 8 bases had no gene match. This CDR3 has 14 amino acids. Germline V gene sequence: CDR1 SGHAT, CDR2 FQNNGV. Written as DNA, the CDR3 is TGTGCCAGCAGCTCGAACAGGGGGTATAGTGAAGCTTTCTTT. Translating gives CASSSNRGYSEAFF.

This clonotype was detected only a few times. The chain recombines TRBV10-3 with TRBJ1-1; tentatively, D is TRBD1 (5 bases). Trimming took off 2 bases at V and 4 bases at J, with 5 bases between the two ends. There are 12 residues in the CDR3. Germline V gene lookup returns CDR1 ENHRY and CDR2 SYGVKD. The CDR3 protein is CAISERGTEAFF. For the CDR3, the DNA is TGTGCCATCAGTGAGAGGGGCACTGAAGCTTTCTTT.

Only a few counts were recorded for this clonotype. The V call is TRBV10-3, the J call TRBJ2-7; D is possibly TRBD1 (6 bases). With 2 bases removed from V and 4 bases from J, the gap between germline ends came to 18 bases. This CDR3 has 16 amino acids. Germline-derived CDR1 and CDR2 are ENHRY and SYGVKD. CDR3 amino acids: CAISEASGVNIYEQYF. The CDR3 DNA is TGTGCCATCAGTGAGGCCTCAGGGGTGAATATATACGAGCAGTACTTC.

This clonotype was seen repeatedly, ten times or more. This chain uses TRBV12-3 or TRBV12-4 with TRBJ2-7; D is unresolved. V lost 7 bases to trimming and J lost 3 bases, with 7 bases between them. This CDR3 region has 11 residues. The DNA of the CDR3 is TGTGCCAGCACAGTGGGCTACGAGCAGTACTTC. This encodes CASTVGYEQYF.

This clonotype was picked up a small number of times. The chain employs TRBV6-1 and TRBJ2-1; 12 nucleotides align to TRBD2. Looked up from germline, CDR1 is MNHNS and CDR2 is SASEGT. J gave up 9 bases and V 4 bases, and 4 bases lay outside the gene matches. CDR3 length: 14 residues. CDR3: CASSASGGASEQFF. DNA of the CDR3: TGTGCCAGCAGTGCTAGCGGGGGGGCCTCTGAGCAGTTCTTC.

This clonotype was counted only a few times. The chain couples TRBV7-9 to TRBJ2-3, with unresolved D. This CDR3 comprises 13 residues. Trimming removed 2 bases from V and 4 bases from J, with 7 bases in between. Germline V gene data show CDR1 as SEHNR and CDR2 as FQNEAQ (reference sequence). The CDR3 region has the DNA TGTGCCAGCAGCTTAAGTTTGCCAGATACGCAGTATTTT. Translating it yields CASSLSLPDTQYF.

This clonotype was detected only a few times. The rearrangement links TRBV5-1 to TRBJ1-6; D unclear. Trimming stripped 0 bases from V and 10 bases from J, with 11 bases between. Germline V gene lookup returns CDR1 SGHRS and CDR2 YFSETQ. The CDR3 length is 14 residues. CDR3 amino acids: CASSLGGLPSPLHF. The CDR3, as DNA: TGCGCCAGCAGCTTGGGAGGATTGCCCTCACCCCTCCACTTT.

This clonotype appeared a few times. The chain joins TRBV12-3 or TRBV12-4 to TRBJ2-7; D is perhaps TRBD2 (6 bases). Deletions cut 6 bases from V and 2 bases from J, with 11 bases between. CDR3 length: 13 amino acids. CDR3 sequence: CASSRGWPYEQYF. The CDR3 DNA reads TGTGCCAGCAGCCGGGGGTGGCCCTACGAGCAGTACTTC.

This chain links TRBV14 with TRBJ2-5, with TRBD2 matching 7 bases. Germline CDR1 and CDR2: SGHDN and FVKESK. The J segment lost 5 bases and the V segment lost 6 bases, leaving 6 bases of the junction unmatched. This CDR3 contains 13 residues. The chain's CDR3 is CASRQLGGETQYF. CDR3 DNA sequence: TGTGCCAGCAGACAACTGGGGGGGGAGACCCAGTACTTC.

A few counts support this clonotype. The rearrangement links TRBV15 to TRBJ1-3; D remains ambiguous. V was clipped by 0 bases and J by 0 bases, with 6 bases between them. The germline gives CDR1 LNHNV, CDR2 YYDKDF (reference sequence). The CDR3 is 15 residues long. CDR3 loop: CATSREAGSGNTIYF. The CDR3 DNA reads TGTGCCACCAGCAGAGAGGCAGGCTCTGGAAACACCATATATTTT.

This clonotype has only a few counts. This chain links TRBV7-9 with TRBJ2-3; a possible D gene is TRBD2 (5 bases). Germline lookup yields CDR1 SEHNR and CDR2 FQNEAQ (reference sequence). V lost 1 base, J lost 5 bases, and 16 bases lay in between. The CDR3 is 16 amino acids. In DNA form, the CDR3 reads TGTGCCAGCAGCTTAGGGACTCCCAACTTTGGAGATACGCAGTATTTT. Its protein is CASSLGTPNFGDTQYF. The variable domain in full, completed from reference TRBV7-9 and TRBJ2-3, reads DTGVSQNPRHKITKRGQNVTFRCDPISEHNRLYWYRQTLGQGPEFLTYFQNEAQLEKSRLLSDRFSAERPKGSFSTLEIQRTEQGDSAMYLCASSLGTPNFGDTQYFGPGTRLTVL.

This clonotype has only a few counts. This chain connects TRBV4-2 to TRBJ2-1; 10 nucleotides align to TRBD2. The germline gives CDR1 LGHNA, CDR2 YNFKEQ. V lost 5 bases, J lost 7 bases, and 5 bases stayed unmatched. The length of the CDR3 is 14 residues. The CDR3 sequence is CASSSGLAVNEQFF. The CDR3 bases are TGTGCCAGCAGCAGCGGACTAGCGGTGAATGAGCAGTTCTTC.

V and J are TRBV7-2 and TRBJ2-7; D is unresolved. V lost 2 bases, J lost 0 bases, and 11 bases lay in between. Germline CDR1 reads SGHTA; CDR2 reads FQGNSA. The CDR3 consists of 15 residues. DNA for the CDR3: TGTGCCAGCAGCTTATTGTCAGCTCCCTCCTACGAGCAGTACTTC. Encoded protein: CASSLLSAPSYEQYF.

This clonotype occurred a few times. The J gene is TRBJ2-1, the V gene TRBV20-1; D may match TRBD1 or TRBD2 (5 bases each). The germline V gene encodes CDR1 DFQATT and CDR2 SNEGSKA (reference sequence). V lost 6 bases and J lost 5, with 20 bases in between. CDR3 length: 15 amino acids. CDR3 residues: CSARPTGTANNEQFF. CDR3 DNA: TGCAGTGCCCGACCTACCGGGACCGCAAACAATGAGCAGTTCTTC.

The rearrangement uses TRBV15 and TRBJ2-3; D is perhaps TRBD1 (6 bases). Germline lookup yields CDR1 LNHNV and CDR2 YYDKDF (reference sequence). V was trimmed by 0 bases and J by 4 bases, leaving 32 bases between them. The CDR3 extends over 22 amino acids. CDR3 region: CATSRDKRAEVSLRGSSDTQYF. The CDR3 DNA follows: TGTGCCACCAGCAGAGATAAGAGAGCAGAGGTGTCCCTAAGGGGGAGCTCAGATACGCAGTATTTT.

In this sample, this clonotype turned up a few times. The CDR3 here is CASSGGRESNQPQHF. CDR3 bases: TGTGCCAGCAGTGGCGGGAGGGAGAGCAATCAGCCCCAGCATTTT. The chain recombines TRBV6-4 with TRBJ1-5; D unresolved. The CDR3 extends over 15 amino acids. V gave up 4 bases and J gave up 1 base, with 11 bases separating them. Germline CDR1 MRHNA, CDR2 SNTAGT.

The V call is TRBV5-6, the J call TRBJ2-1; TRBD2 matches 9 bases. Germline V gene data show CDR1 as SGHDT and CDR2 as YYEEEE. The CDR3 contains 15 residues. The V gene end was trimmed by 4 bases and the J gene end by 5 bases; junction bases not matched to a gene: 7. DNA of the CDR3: TGTGCCAGCAGCCCGGGACTAGCCATTGACAATGAGCAGTTCTTC. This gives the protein CASSPGLAIDNEQFF.

The CDR3 sequence is CASSGLLGQGFDEQYF. CDR3 DNA sequence: TGTGCCAGCAGTGGCCTCCTTGGACAGGGTTTCGACGAGCAGTACTTC. The J gene is TRBJ2-7, the V gene TRBV25-1, with TRBD1 matching 8 bases. The ends lost 4 bases at V and 5 bases at J; junction bases unmatched: 13. From germline, CDR1 is MGHDK and CDR2 SYGVNS. CDR3 length equals 16 residues.

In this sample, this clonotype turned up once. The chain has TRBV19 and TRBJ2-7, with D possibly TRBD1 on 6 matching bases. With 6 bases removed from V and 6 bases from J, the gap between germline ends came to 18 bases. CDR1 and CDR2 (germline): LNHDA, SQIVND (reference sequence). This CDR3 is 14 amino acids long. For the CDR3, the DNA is TGTGCCAGTAGCCCAGGGACAAGTACGGTCGAGCAGTACTTC. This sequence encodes CASSPGTSTVEQYF.

The CDR3 protein is CASSTPGGHTEAFF. CDR3 DNA sequence: TGTGCCAGCAGTACCCCAGGGGGCCACACTGAAGCTTTCTTT. V and J are TRBV28 and TRBJ1-1; 8 positions match TRBD1. The junction had 5 bases not matched to a gene; V was cut back by 5 bases and J by 3 bases. This CDR3 is 14 amino acids long. Per the germline V gene, CDR1 is MDHEN and CDR2 is SYDVKM.

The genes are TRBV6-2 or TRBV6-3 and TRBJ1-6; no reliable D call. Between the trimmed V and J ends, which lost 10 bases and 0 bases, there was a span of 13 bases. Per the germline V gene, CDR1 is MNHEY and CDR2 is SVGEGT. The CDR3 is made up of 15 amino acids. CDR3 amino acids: CATAGLSSYNSPLHF. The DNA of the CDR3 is TGTGCCACGGCGGGCCTGAGCTCCTATAATTCACCCCTCCACTTT.

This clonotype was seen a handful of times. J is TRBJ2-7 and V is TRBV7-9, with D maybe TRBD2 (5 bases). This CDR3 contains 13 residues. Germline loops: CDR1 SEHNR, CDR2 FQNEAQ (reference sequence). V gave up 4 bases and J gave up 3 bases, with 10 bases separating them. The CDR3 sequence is CASSSGNYYEQYF. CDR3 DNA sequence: TGTGCCAGCAGCTCCGGGAACTACTACGAGCAGTACTTC.